What follows describes a single T cell receptor beta chain. This sample is drawn from a study of CD8+ T cells in alopecia areata. Extraction of RNA preceded its reverse transcription into cDNA, which served as the sequencing template. Libraries were prepared by immunoSEQ multiplex PCR; TCRdb keeps only in-frame clonotypes and omits some of them. The repertoire holds over 150,000 clones, 50% to 65% seen once, with approximately 10% in the top ten. The CDR3 runs to 12 residues. V was clipped by 0 bases and J by 12 bases, with 11 bases between them. Per germline, CDR1 SEHNR and CDR2 FQNEAQ (reference sequence). Indicated treatment: oral pan-JAK inhibitor, 5-10 mg twice daily.

This sequence joins TRBV7-9 and TRBJ1-2, with D hard to call. This clonotype was sampled from a human donor with alopecia areata. The material sequenced was CD8+ T cells sorted from blood, taken at week 24, from a patient treated with tofacitinib. This CDR3 is CASSLAPDDHTF. The CDR3 DNA is TGTGCCAGCAGCTTAGCCCCGGATGACCACACCTTC.